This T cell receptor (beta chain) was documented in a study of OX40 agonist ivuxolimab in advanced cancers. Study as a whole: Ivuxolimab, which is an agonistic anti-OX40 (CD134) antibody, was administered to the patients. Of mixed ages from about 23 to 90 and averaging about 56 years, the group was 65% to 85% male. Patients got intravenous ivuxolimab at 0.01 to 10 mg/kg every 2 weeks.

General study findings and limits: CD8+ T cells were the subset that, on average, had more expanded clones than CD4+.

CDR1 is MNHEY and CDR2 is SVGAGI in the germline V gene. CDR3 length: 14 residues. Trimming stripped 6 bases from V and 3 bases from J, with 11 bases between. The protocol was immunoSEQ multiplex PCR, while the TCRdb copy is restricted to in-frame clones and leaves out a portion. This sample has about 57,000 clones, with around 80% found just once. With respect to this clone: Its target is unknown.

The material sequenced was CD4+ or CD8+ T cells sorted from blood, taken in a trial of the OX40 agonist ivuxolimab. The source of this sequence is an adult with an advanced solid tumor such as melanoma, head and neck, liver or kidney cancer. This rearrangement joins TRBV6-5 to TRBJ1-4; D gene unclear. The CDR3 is CASSGLNANEKLFF. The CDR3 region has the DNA TGTGCCAGCAGCGGACTGAACGCTAATGAAAAACTGTTTTTT.